Presented here are 12 T cell receptor beta chains from one specimen sequenced in a study of shared clonotypes between healthy human individuals. Repertoires were generated with immunoSEQ multiplex PCR, while TCRdb's copy carries only in-frame clones and drops some. This sample has some 500,000 clones, with about 80% found just once. The sample was PBMCs. The receptors come from a woman aged 40 to 50 in good health. Some clones in this sample may be carry-over from other donors' samples.

The gene calls are TRBV6-6 and TRBJ2-5; the match to TRBD2 covers 7 bases. Germline CDR1 is MNHNY and CDR2 is SVGAGI (reference sequence). V dropped 0 bases and J dropped 2; count of bases not matched to a gene: 3. The CDR3 spans 15 residues. The CDR3 coding sequence is TGTGCCAGCAGTTACTCTGGACTAGATCAAGAGACCCAGTACTTC. Translation gives CASSYSGLDQETQYF.

The rearrangement links TRBV4-3 to TRBJ2-3; D could derive from TRBD1 or TRBD2 (5 bases each). V lost 3 bases, J lost 6 bases, and 19 bases lay in between. CDR1 and CDR2 from the germline V gene are LGHNA and YSLEER. The CDR3 contains 16 residues. This CDR3 reads CASSQGVHPGWDTQYF. CDR3 coding DNA: TGCGCCAGCAGCCAGGGGGTCCACCCAGGATGGGATACGCAGTATTTT.

In this sample, this clone turned up a few times. The genes are TRBV19 and TRBJ1-1, with D maybe TRBD1 (5 bases). Trimming took 3 bases from V and 0 from J, leaving 8 bases between them. This CDR3 contains 14 residues. Germline V lookup: CDR1 LNHDA, CDR2 SQIVND (reference sequence). The CDR3 loop reads CASSIGALNTEAFF. The DNA for the CDR3 is TGTGCCAGTAGTATCGGGGCCTTGAACACTGAAGCTTTCTTT.

The gene calls are TRBV30 and TRBJ2-1; D unclear. Germline V gene sequence: CDR1 GTSNPN, CDR2 SVGIG (reference sequence). The ends were cut back, 0 bases at V and 8 bases at J, with 11 bases in the middle. The CDR3 spans 13 residues. As DNA, the CDR3 is TGTGCCTGGAGTGTTCGAGGAATGGATGAGCAGTTCTTC. Translating it yields CAWSVRGMDEQFF.

This clone came up once. The V gene is TRBV10-3, the J gene TRBJ2-7; TRBD2 matches at 16 bases. Germline V gene sequence: CDR1 ENHRY, CDR2 SYGVKD. This CDR3 comprises 18 residues. V lost 6 bases, J lost 6 bases, and 14 bases stayed unmatched. The CDR3 DNA is TGTGCCATCAGCCCGGGACTAGCGGGAGGGCCGGCTTCGTCCGAGCAGTACTTC. This translates into CAISPGLAGGPASSEQYF.

V usage is TRBV7-8 and J usage is TRBJ2-7, with 7 bases lining up with TRBD1. With 2 bases clipped from V and 3 bases from J, the junction kept 7 bases outside the gene matches. Germline-derived CDR1 and CDR2 are SGHVS and FQNEAQ. The length of the CDR3 is 15 residues. CDR3 bases: TGTGCCAGCAGCTTATCCACAGGGGCAATCTACGAGCAGTACTTC. It codes for CASSLSTGAIYEQYF.

The rearrangement uses TRBV7-9 and TRBJ1-2; no firm D call. This CDR3 is built from 11 residues. Trimming pared 5 bases from V and 5 bases from J, leaving 6 bases between. CDR1 SEHNR and CDR2 FQNEAQ come from the germline V gene (reference sequence). This CDR3 is CASSPIYGYTF. DNA of the CDR3: TGTGCCAGCAGCCCCATTTATGGCTACACCTTC.

A few counts support this clone. This chain uses TRBV7-2 with TRBJ1-3; D gene uncertain. This CDR3 is 15 amino acids long. Trimming left V 0 bases short and J 2 bases short, with 8 bases between. Germline CDR1 and CDR2: SGHTA and FQGNSA. For the CDR3, the DNA is TGTGCCAGCAGCTTAGCGTTGGGTCCTGGAAACACCATATATTTT. Translated, it gives CASSLALGPGNTIYF.

This clone was counted a few times. Other DNA sequences of this sample code for an identical CDR3. The chain combines TRBV9 with TRBJ2-7, with a tentative D call TRBD2 (5 bases). V lost 0 bases, J lost 0 bases, and 10 bases lay in between. The CDR3 contains 15 residues. CDR1 is SGDLS and CDR2 is YYNGEE in the germline V gene. Here the CDR3 DNA reads TGTGCCAGCAGCGTAGGCGTGGGGAGCTCCTACGAGCAGTACTTC. Protein: CASSVGVGSSYEQYF.

The chain links TRBV28 to TRBJ1-1, with D possibly matching TRBD1 (5 bases). The germline V gene has CDR1 MDHEN and CDR2 SYDVKM. The V and J ends lost 5 bases and 1 base respectively, with 17 bases between them. The CDR3 sequence is 16 residues long. The CDR3 DNA reads TGTGCCAGCAGTCCTCGACGGGGACGAAGGAACACTGAAGCTTTCTTT. Protein: CASSPRRGRRNTEAFF.

This clone turned up a few times. V and J are TRBV19 and TRBJ2-3, with 7 bases fitting TRBD1. The CDR3 spans 15 residues. Germline values: CDR1 LNHDA, CDR2 SQIVND (reference sequence). V dropped 5 bases and J dropped 3; count of bases not matched to a gene: 8. The CDR3 protein is CASSLSGGWTDTQYF. CDR3 nucleotide sequence: TGTGCCAGTAGTTTATCAGGGGGTTGGACAGATACGCAGTATTTT.

The V gene is TRBV7-9, the J gene TRBJ1-3; no reliable D call. Germline loops: CDR1 SEHNR, CDR2 FQNEAQ (reference sequence). CDR3 size: 15 residues. V shed 2 bases and J shed 0 bases, with 8 bases lying between them. DNA for the CDR3: TGTGCCAGCAGCTTATCTGGAGTCTCTGGAAACACCATATATTTT. This gives the protein CASSLSGVSGNTIYF.